A selection of T cell receptor beta chains follows, all from one sample in a study of control samples from healthy donors and cancer patients. Profiled with immunoSEQ multiplex PCR; TCRdb holds only in-frame clones, not every one. The sample has some 95,000 clones, about four fifths seen once. The sample was blood. These receptor sequences come from a woman aged 25 to 39 in good health. CDR3s leave out the opening cysteine and the closing phenylalanine or tryptophan. Not all rows give a size; the values are once, few, many and, for expanded clones, a class.

V: TRBV30; J: TRBJ2-7; size: .; CDR3: AWSDIRRTSSYEQY
V: TRBV9; J: TRBJ2-3; size: .; CDR3: ASSVKAGGTDTQY
V: TRBV4-2; J: TRBJ2-1; size: .; CDR3: ASSQGSGGWDNEQF
V: TRBV19; J: TRBJ1-1; size: .; CDR3: ASTLGRGRGTEAF
V: TRBV12-3/TRBV12-4; J: TRBJ2-7; size: .; CDR3: ASSLEVGKQY
V: TRBV19; J: TRBJ1-2; size: .; CDR3: ASSPRGTDYGYT
V: TRBV6-6; J: TRBJ2-7; size: .; CDR3: ASSYSGSTYEQY
V: TRBV4-3; J: TRBJ2-7; size: .; CDR3: ASSQNILDYSYEQY
V: TRBV3-1/TRBV3-2; J: TRBJ1-6; size: .; CDR3: ASSRVGGRWAPLH
V: TRBV19; J: TRBJ2-6; size: .; CDR3: ASSPLLSGANVLT
V: TRBV12-3/TRBV12-4; J: TRBJ1-1; size: .; CDR3: ATKQVMNTEAF
V: TRBV7-2; J: TRBJ2-2; size: .; CDR3: ASSLETGVTGELF
V: TRBV30; J: TRBJ2-3; size: .; CDR3: AWSPMGGGSTDTQY
V: TRBV5-1; J: TRBJ2-7; size: .; CDR3: ASSPPTSSQAEQY
V: TRBV5-1; J: TRBJ2-7; size: few; CDR3: ASSEGGARYEQY
V: TRBV4-3; J: TRBJ2-3; size: .; CDR3: ASSPLLAVADTQY
V: TRBV12-3/TRBV12-4; J: TRBJ2-7; size: .; CDR3: ASSLRGYEQY
V: TRBV15; J: TRBJ2-5; size: .; CDR3: ATNTIRGMGTQY
V: TRBV27; J: TRBJ1-2; size: few; CDR3: ASSPLTGPHGYT
V: TRBV19; J: TRBJ1-6; size: .; CDR3: ASNDRTGGGSPLH
V: TRBV19; J: TRBJ2-3; size: .; CDR3: ASSIDGSDTQY
V: TRBV9; J: TRBJ2-3; size: .; CDR3: ASSAPGGTITDTQY
V: TRBV7-2; J: TRBJ2-7; size: few; CDR3: ASSFGPGQTYEQY
V: TRBV6-5; J: TRBJ1-2; size: .; CDR3: ASMAANYGYT
V: TRBV11-2; J: TRBJ2-7; size: .; CDR3: ASSLNRGHSYEQY
V: TRBV5-4; J: TRBJ2-7; size: once; CDR3: ASSLGDSAYEQY
V: TRBV15; J: TRBJ1-5; size: .; CDR3: ATSRDSPGREPQH
V: TRBV6-2/TRBV6-3; J: TRBJ2-3; size: .; CDR3: ASSQDRVTDTQY
V: TRBV10-2; J: TRBJ1-5; size: .; CDR3: ASSDSYNQPQH
V: TRBV3-1/TRBV3-2; J: TRBJ2-1; size: .; CDR3: ASSHAGLAGGRGNEQF
V: TRBV3-1/TRBV3-2; J: TRBJ1-2; size: .; CDR3: ASSGGGNGYT
V: TRBV10-2; J: TRBJ2-7; size: .; CDR3: ASCTYPGQGYEQY
V: TRBV5-6; J: TRBJ2-7; size: .; CDR3: ASSWGTGNHEQY
V: TRBV28; J: TRBJ2-7; size: .; CDR3: ASSLRGVRLYEQY
V: TRBV19; J: TRBJ1-1; size: .; CDR3: ASSHKRTGSRHEAF
V: TRBV18; J: TRBJ1-1; size: .; CDR3: ASSPGGLGEAF
V: TRBV18; J: TRBJ1-1; size: .; CDR3: ASSPGGSQAF
V: TRBV9; J: TRBJ2-1; size: once; CDR3: ASSVSGSSYNEQF
V: TRBV5-6; J: TRBJ1-1; size: many; CDR3: ASRWGEGEAF
V: TRBV6-2/TRBV6-3; J: TRBJ1-6; size: .; CDR3: ASSPRDRGGWNSPLH
V: TRBV5-8; J: TRBJ2-7; size: .; CDR3: ASTGSYEQY
V: TRBV19; J: TRBJ1-6; size: .; CDR3: ASSPGSSSPLH
V: TRBV30; J: TRBJ1-3; size: .; CDR3: AWSAIYSMADTIY
V: TRBV19; J: TRBJ2-3; size: .; CDR3: ASSIQGGRPDTQY
V: TRBV4-3; J: TRBJ2-5; size: once; CDR3: ASSQDLGRETQY
V: TRBV7-8; J: TRBJ2-7; size: .; CDR3: ASSLSWDNSYEQY
V: TRBV3-1/TRBV3-2; J: TRBJ2-4; size: once; CDR3: ASSQGGLAVEIMN
V: TRBV5-5; J: TRBJ2-5; size: once; CDR3: ASSFPGDYQETQY
V: TRBV18; J: TRBJ2-3; size: medium-sized; CDR3: ASSPQGGSDTQY
V: TRBV6-6; J: TRBJ1-1; size: .; CDR3: ASSYSPPALNTEAF
V: TRBV21-1; J: TRBJ2-7; size: .; CDR3: ASSLSFVNPEGAYEQY
V: TRBV19; J: TRBJ1-3; size: few; CDR3: ASRPSDSGNTIY
V: TRBV5-4; J: TRBJ2-2; size: .; CDR3: ASSLGGQGFTGELF
V: TRBV7-6; J: TRBJ2-1; size: .; CDR3: ASSPPGTGSTEQF
V: TRBV5-5; J: TRBJ1-3; size: .; CDR3: ASSEDGRVGGNTIY